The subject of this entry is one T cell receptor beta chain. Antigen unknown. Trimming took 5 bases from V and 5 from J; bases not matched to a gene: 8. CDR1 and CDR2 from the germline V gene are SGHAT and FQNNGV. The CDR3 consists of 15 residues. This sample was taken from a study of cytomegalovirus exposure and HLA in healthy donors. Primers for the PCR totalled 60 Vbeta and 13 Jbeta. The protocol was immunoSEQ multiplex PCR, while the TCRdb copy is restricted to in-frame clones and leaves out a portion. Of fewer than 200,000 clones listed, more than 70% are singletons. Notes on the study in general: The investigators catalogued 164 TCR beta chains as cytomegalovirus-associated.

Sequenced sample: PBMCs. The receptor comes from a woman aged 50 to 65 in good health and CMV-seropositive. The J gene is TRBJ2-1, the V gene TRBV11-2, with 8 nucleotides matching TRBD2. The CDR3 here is CASSPTSGRDNEQFF. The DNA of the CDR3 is TGTGCCAGCAGCCCTACCAGCGGGAGAGACAATGAGCAGTTCTTC.